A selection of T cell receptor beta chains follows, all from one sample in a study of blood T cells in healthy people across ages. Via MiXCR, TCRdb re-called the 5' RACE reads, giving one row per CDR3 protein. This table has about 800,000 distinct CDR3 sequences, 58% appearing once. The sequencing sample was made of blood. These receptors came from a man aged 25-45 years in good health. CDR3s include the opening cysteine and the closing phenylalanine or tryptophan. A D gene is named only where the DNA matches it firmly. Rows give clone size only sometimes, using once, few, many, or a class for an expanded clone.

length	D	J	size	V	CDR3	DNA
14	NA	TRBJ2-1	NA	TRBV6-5	CASRSSGAYNEQFF	TGTGCCAGCAGGTCCTCGGGAGCCTACAATGAGCAGTTCTTC
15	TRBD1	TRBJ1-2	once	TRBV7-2	CASSLAYTGDDGYTF	TGTGCCAGCAGCTTAGCCTACACAGGGGATGATGGCTACACCTTC
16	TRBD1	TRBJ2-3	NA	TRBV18	CASSAQDRGGADTQYF	TGTGCCAGCTCCGCACAGGACAGGGGAGGGGCAGATACGCAGTATTTT
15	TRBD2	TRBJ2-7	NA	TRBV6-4	CASSTIAGTYNEQYF	TGTGCCAGCAGTACGATAGCGGGTACTTACAATGAGCAGTACTTC
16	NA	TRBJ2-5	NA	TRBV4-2	CASSQDIGTAGETQYF	TGTGCCAGCAGCCAAGACATTGGGACTGCGGGCGAGACCCAGTACTTC
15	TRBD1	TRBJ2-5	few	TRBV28	CASSPSGQGKKTQYF	TGTGCCAGCAGCCCCTCGGGACAGGGGAAAAAGACCCAGTACTTC
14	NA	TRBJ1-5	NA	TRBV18	CASSQDSSNQPQHF	TGTGCCAGCTCACAAGACAGTAGCAATCAGCCCCAGCATTTT
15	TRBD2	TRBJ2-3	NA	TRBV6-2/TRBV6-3	CASVGTSEAPDTQYF	TGTGCCAGCGTAGGGACTAGTGAAGCCCCAGATACGCAGTATTTT
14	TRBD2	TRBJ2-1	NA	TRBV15	CATSRDFGGNEQFF	TGTGCCACCAGCAGAGATTTCGGGGGGAATGAGCAGTTCTTC
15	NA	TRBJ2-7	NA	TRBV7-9	CASSPWRDTDYEQYF	TGTGCCAGCAGCCCTTGGCGGGACACAGATTACGAGCAGTACTTC
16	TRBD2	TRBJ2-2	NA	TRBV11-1	CASSSRGGGNTGELFF	TGTGCCAGCAGCTCTCGTGGGGGGGGTAACACCGGGGAGCTGTTTTTT
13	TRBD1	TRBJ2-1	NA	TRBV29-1	CSSKSTGGGEQFF	TGCAGCTCTAAAAGCACAGGGGGTGGTGAGCAGTTCTTC
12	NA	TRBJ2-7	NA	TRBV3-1	CASSQLIGFQYF	TGTGCCAGCAGCCAATTAATCGGGTTTCAGTACTTC
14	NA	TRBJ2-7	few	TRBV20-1	CSAREGGTTYEQYF	TGCAGTGCTAGAGAGGGCGGGACGACCTACGAGCAGTACTTC
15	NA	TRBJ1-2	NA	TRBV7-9	CASSRAGTSLYGYTF	TGTGCCAGCAGCAGGGCCGGGACATCCCTCTATGGCTACACCTTC
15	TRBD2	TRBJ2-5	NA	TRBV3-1	CASRAGLAERNEQYF	TGTGCCAGCAGGGCGGGACTAGCGGAGCGCAATGAGCAGTACTTC
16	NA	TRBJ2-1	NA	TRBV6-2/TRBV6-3	CASSYWTGTLHNEQFF	TGTGCCAGCAGTTACTGGACTGGGACCTTGCACAATGAGCAGTTCTTC
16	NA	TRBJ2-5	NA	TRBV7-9	CASSRLLGGQNNEQYF	TGTGCCAGCAGCCGACTCTTGGGGGGCCAGAACAATGAGCAGTACTTC
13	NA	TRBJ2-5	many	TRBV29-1	CSVDNYVSETQYF	TGCAGCGTTGATAACTACGTCTCAGAGACCCAGTACTTC
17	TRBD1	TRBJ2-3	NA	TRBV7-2	CASSGILGTGMADTQYF	TGTGCCAGCAGCGGTATCCTCGGGACAGGGATGGCAGATACGCAGTATTTT
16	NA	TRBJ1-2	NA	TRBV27	CASSPTLGAAVYGYTF	TGTGCCAGCAGTCCCACGTTAGGGGCAGCAGTCTATGGCTACACCTTC
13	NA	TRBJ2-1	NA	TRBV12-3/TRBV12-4	CASTHQVGDEQFF	TGTGCCAGCACTCACCAAGTAGGGGATGAGCAGTTCTTC